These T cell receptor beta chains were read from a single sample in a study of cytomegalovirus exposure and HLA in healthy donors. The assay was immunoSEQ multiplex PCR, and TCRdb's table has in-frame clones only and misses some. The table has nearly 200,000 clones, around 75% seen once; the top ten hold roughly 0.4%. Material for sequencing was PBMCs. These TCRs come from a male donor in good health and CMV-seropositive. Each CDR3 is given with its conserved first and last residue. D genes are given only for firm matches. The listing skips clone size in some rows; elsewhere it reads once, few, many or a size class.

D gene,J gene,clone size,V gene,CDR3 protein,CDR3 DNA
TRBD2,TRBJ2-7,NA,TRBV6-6,CASGTSGDYEQYF,TGTGCCAGCGGGACTAGCGGAGACTACGAGCAGTACTTC
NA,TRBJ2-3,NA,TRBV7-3,CASRASGGHTDTQYF,TGTGCCAGCAGGGCCTCTGGCGGACACACAGATACGCAGTATTTT
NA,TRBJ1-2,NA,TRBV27,CASSSGRLYGYTF,TGTGCCAGCAGTTCTGGGCGCCTCTATGGCTACACCTTC
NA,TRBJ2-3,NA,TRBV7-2,CASSPPTGLRTDTQYF,TGTGCCAGCAGCCCGCCGACAGGTCTGCGCACAGATACGCAGTATTTT
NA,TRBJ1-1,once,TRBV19,CASSWGGADTEAFF,TGTGCCAGTAGCTGGGGGGGGGCGGACACTGAAGCTTTCTTT
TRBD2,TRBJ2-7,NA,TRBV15,CATSRFGPGTSEDEQYF,TGTGCCACCAGCAGATTTGGTCCCGGGACTAGCGAGGACGAGCAGTACTTC
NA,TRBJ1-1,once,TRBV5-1,CASSLADGSGVKVNTEAFF,TGCGCCAGCAGCCTAGCGGACGGCTCAGGGGTGAAGGTGAACACTGAAGCTTTCTTT
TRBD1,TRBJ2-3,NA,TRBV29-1,CSAGTGGPDTQYF,TGCAGCGCCGGGACAGGGGGACCAGATACGCAGTATTTT
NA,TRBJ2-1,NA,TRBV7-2,CASSSETGSYNEQFF,TGTGCCAGCAGTTCCGAGACAGGATCCTACAATGAGCAGTTCTTC
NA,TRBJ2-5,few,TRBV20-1,CSARVLKTQYF,TGCAGTGCTCGGGTCTTGAAGACCCAGTACTTC
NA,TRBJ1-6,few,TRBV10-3,CAIKRGENSPLHF,TGTGCCATCAAACGGGGGGAAAATTCACCCCTCCACTTT
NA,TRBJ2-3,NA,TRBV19,CASSATIVTDTQYF,TGTGCCAGTAGTGCGACTATTGTCACAGATACGCAGTATTTT
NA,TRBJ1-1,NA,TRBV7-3,CASRRLPNTEAFF,TGTGCCAGCAGAAGACTGCCGAACACTGAAGCTTTCTTT
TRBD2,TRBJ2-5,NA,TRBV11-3,CASSPSGAMGTQYF,TGTGCCAGCAGCCCCAGCGGGGCCATGGGGACCCAGTACTTC
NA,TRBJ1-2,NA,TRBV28,CASKAGQRIYGYTF,TGTGCCAGCAAGGCCGGACAGCGCATCTATGGCTACACCTTC
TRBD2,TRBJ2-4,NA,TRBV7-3,CASSLSASGVLAKNIQYF,TGTGCCAGCAGCTTAAGCGCTAGCGGGGTGCTAGCCAAAAACATTCAGTACTTC
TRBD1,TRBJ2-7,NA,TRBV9,CASSRDRAYEQYF,TGTGCCAGCAGCAGGGACAGGGCCTACGAGCAGTACTTC
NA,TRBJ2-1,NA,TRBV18,CASSPQQDSYNEQFF,TGTGCCAGCTCGCCTCAGCAGGACTCCTACAATGAGCAGTTCTTC
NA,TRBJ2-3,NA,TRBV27,CANHQGTRRGTVTDTQYF,TGTGCCAACCATCAGGGGACAAGGAGAGGGACGGTTACAGATACGCAGTATTTT
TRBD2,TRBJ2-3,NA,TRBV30,CASGLAGHTDTQYF,TGTGCCTCCGGACTAGCGGGACACACAGATACGCAGTATTTT
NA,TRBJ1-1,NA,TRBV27,CASSLSGGTTEAFF,TGTGCCAGCAGTTTATCGGGGGGAACAACTGAAGCTTTCTTT
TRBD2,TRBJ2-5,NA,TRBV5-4,CASSSGTSRETQYF,TGTGCCAGCAGCTCCGGGACTAGTAGGGAGACCCAGTACTTC
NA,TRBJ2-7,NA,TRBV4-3,CASSLGPVGEQYF,TGCGCCAGCAGCTTGGGCCCAGTGGGCGAGCAGTACTTC
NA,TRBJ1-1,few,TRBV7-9,CASSLGRTVEAFF,TGTGCCAGCAGCTTAGGGAGGACAGTTGAAGCTTTCTTT
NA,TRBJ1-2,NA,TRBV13,CASRPRLLGNYGYTF,TGTGCCAGCAGACCTCGACTCCTTGGTAACTATGGCTACACCTTC
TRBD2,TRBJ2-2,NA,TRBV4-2,CASSQVGAGGGNTGELFF,TGTGCCAGCAGCCAAGTTGGCGCGGGGGGTGGGAACACCGGGGAGCTGTTTTTT
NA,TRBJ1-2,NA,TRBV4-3,CASSQGTRGNYGYTF,TGCGCCAGCAGCCAAGGGACGAGGGGGAACTATGGCTACACCTTC
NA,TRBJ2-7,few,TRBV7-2,CASSLDTYEQYF,TGTGCCAGCAGCCTCGACACTTACGAGCAGTACTTC
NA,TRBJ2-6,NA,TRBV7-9,CASSPTSGANVLTF,TGTGCCAGCAGCCCAACTTCTGGGGCCAACGTCCTGACTTTC
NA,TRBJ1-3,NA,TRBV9,CASSVDSLSGNTIYF,TGTGCCAGCAGCGTAGATTCCCTCTCTGGAAACACCATATATTTT
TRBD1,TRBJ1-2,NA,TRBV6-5,CASSYSITGGGYTF,TGTGCCAGCAGTTACTCGATTACAGGGGGTGGCTACACCTTC
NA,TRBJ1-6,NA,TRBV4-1,CASSQAKPNSPLHF,TGCGCCAGCAGCCAAGCGAAGCCCAACTCACCCCTCCACTTT
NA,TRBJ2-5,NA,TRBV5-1,CASSPANRQETQYF,TGCGCCAGCAGCCCAGCGAACAGGCAAGAGACCCAGTACTTC
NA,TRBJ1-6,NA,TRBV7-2,CASSPLRLGSALHF,TGTGCCAGCAGTCCTTTGAGGTTGGGGAGCGCCCTCCACTTT
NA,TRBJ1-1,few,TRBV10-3,CAISESQGLRGTEAFF,TGTGCCATCAGTGAGTCGCAGGGGTTAAGGGGCACTGAAGCTTTCTTT
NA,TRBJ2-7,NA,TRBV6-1,CASSVIGAGQGSYEQYF,TGTGCCAGCAGTGTCATCGGGGCGGGGCAAGGGAGTTACGAGCAGTACTTC
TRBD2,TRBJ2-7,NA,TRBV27,CASTPLGGTYEQYF,TGTGCCAGCACTCCTCTGGGGGGGACCTACGAGCAGTACTTC
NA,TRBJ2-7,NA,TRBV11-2,CASSLLQVKYEQYF,TGTGCCAGCAGCTTATTGCAGGTGAAATACGAGCAGTACTTC
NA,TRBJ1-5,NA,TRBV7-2,CASSLGTKPQHF,TGTGCCAGCAGCTTAGGTACAAAGCCCCAGCATTTT
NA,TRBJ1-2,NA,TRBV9,CASSASEVIKPYYGYTF,TGTGCCAGCAGCGCTTCGGAGGTCATTAAACCCTACTATGGCTACACCTTC
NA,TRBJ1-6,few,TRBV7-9,CSSSLDQGNSPLHF,TGTTCCAGCAGCTTAGATCAGGGTAATTCACCCCTCCACTTT
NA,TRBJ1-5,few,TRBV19,CASSIGGLPPQHF,TGTGCCAGTAGTATAGGCGGTTTGCCGCCCCAGCATTTT
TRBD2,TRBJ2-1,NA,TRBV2,CASAVLAGRYNEQFF,TGTGCCAGTGCTGTTCTAGCGGGACGATACAATGAGCAGTTCTTC
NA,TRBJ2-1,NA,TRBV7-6,CASSLGQRGDEQFF,TGTGCCAGCAGCCTCGGACAGCGGGGTGATGAGCAGTTCTTC
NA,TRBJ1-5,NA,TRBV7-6,CASSLALGQPQHF,TGTGCCAGCAGCTTAGCGCTAGGTCAGCCCCAGCATTTT
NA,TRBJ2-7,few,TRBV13,CASSSEKGLTYEQYF,TGTGCCAGCAGCTCAGAGAAGGGGCTAACCTACGAGCAGTACTTC
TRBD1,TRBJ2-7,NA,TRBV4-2,CASSQEWGTGGYEQYF,TGTGCCAGCAGCCAAGAATGGGGGACAGGGGGATACGAGCAGTACTTC
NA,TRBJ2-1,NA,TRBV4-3,CASSQDFGDIGNEQFF,TGCGCCAGCAGCCAAGATTTTGGGGACATCGGTAATGAGCAGTTCTTC
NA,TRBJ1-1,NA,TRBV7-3,CASSLQMNTEAFF,TGTGCCAGCAGCTTACAGATGAACACTGAAGCTTTCTTT
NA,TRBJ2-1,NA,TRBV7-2,CASSPSPPGLIRGEQFF,TGTGCCAGCAGCCCGTCCCCCCCTGGACTAATTCGGGGTGAGCAGTTCTTC
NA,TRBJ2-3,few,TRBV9,CASSNRLESKDSTQYF,TGTGCCAGCAGCAATCGACTCGAGAGCAAAGATTCTACGCAGTATTTT
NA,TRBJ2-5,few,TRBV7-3,CASSLTSTETQYF,TGTGCCAGCAGCTTAACTAGTACGGAGACCCAGTACTTC
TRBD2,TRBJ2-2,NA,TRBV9,CASSVSPGLSPGELFF,TGTGCCAGCAGCGTAAGTCCGGGACTAAGCCCCGGGGAGCTGTTTTTT
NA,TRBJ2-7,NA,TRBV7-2,CASSLVVSSYEQYF,TGTGCCAGCAGCTTAGTAGTGTCCTCCTACGAGCAGTACTTC
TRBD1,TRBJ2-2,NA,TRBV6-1,CATDRGLTGELFF,TGTGCCACCGACAGGGGGCTGACCGGGGAGCTGTTTTTT
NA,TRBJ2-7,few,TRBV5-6,CASSLIDEQYF,TGTGCCAGCAGCTTAATAGACGAGCAGTACTTC
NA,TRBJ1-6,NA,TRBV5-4,CASSAAIVNSPLHF,TGTGCCAGCAGCGCGGCTATCGTTAATTCACCCCTCCACTTT
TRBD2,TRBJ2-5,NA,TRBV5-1,CASDPGASGRETQYF,TGCGCCAGCGATCCTGGGGCTAGCGGGAGAGAGACCCAGTACTTC
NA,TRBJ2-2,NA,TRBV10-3,CAISSSTGELFF,TGTGCCATCAGCTCTTCTACCGGGGAGCTGTTTTTT
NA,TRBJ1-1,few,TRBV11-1,CASSLATGNTEAFF,TGTGCCAGCAGCTTAGCCACAGGGAACACTGAAGCTTTCTTT